The present TCR beta chain was sequenced within a study of T cells in Graves' hyperthyroidism and ophthalmopathy. Whole-study results and caveats: Ophthalmopathy could be told apart from stable hyperthyroidism with a 13 V-J model.

This clonotype was observed many times. The antigen remains unidentified. The CDR3 regions of TCR beta were amplified from RNA transcripts. The HTBI primer set was used in a first-round RT-PCR of the TCR CDR3. Via MiXCR, TCRdb re-called the multiplex PCR reads, giving one row per CDR3 protein. The table shows approximately 370,000 distinct CDR3 sequences, with about 15% occurring only once. This receptor was taken from a woman in her twenties or thirties with Graves' hyperthyroidism. Sequenced input: blood.

In DNA, the CDR3 is TGTGCCAGCAGTATGGGACTAGCGGACACCTACGAGCAGTACTTC. Translation gives CASSMGLADTYEQYF. The chain combines TRBV28 with TRBJ2-7; 11 bases match TRBD2. This CDR3 contains 15 residues. Germline V gene lookup returns CDR1 MDHEN and CDR2 SYDVKM. With 5 bases clipped from V and 2 bases from J, the junction kept 5 bases outside the gene matches.